This T cell receptor (beta chain) was recorded in a study of blood T cell repertoires in COVID-19. About the study: Acute and convalescent COVID-19 specimens originated in the United States, Italy and Spain. T cells, B-cell-depleted T cells, or PBMCs supplied cDNA or gDNA.

The CDR3 loop spans 12 amino acids. Germline V gives CDR1 SNHLY, CDR2 FYNNEI. The V segment lost 7 bases and the J segment 3 bases; nucleotides outside the gene matches: 1. Per the study methods: Scientists estimated how many nucleated cells there were by amplifying reference gene primers. This table comes from immunoSEQ multiplex PCR, and its TCRdb copy is limited to in-frame clones, with some not included. The DNA was the basis for D and trimming; V, J and clone size are from that table. This table has about 190,000 clones, 80% to 90% appearing once. The specimen was peripheral blood. This clonotype originated in a man aged 50-60 years with active or convalescent COVID-19. The chain couples TRBV2 to TRBJ2-7; 9 bases are a match to TRBD1. The CDR3 loop is CASMGQGYEQYF. CDR3 DNA sequence: TGTGCCAGCATGGGACAGGGCTACGAGCAGTACTTC.